Presented here are 7 T cell receptor beta chains from one specimen sequenced in a study of Graves' ophthalmopathy and Graves' hyperthyroidism. Beta-chain TCR CDR3 regions were amplified from RNA transcripts. RT-PCR with HTBI primers came first, then second-round multiplex PCR. A single record per CDR3 protein comes from TCRdb applying MiXCR to the multiplex PCR reads. Altogether roughly 380,000 distinct CDR3 sequences are present, about 16% being singletons, with the ten largest covering 5.5% to 8%. Sequences were obtained from peripheral blood. The receptors were gathered from a woman between 18 and 30 years old with stable Graves' hyperthyroidism.

The table lists this clonotype with many counts. The V call is TRBV24-1, the J call TRBJ1-2; D unresolved. This CDR3 has 11 residues. Germline V gene data show CDR1 as KGHDR and CDR2 as SFDVKD. Between the trimmed V and J ends, which lost 4 bases and 5 bases, there was a span of 4 bases. DNA for the CDR3: TGTGCCACCAGTGACTCTTATGGCTACACCTTC. It codes for CATSDSYGYTF.

This clonotype was recorded many times. The chain has TRBV7-9 and TRBJ2-7; TRBD2 aligns across 7 bases. Germline CDR1 and CDR2: SEHNR and FQNEAQ (reference sequence). The V gene end was trimmed by 8 bases and the J gene end by 4 bases; junction bases not matched to a gene: 14. The CDR3 spans 15 residues. The CDR3 sequence is CASLDMERGLYEQYF. DNA for the CDR3: TGTGCCAGCTTGGACATGGAGCGGGGACTTTACGAGCAGTACTTC.

This clonotype was seen ten or more times. The chain has TRBV19 and TRBJ2-6; 8 bases line up with TRBD2. Germline V lookup: CDR1 LNHDA, CDR2 SQIVND (reference sequence). J lost 5 bases, V lost 0 bases, and 3 bases had no gene match. This CDR3 is 16 amino acids long. CDR3 DNA: TGTGCCAGTAGTATAGATAGCGGGACGCGGGCCAACGTCCTGACTTTC. Its translation is CASSIDSGTRANVLTF.

This clonotype was seen many times. V and J are TRBV6-1 and TRBJ1-1; D remains unclear. The germline CDR1 and CDR2 sequences are MNHNS and SASEGT. This CDR3 region has 13 residues. The V gene lost 4 bases and the J gene lost 5 bases, with 11 bases spanning the gap. The CDR3 is CASSAEVWTEAFF. The DNA of the CDR3 is TGTGCCAGCAGTGCCGAAGTGTGGACTGAAGCTTTCTTT.

The chain combines TRBV12-3 or TRBV12-4 with TRBJ2-7, with D unclear. Trimming took 1 base from V and 5 from J, leaving 6 bases between them. This CDR3 comprises 12 residues. In DNA form, the CDR3 reads TGTGCCAGCAGTTTAGTTAGCCACGAGCAGTACTTC. Protein product: CASSLVSHEQYF.

This clonotype was counted ten times or more. The genes are TRBV2 and TRBJ1-1; weak D call: TRBD1 (5 bases). The germline CDR1 and CDR2 sequences are SNHLY and FYNNEI. Deletions cut 4 bases from V and 1 base from J, with 10 bases between. The CDR3 runs 14 residues. CDR3 coding DNA: TGTGCCAGCAGTGCGACGACAGCGAACACTGAAGCTTTCTTT. It is translated as CASSATTANTEAFF. Full variable domain (missing parts from reference TRBV2 and TRBJ1-1): EPEVTQTPSHQVTQMGQEVILRCVPISNHLYFYWYRQILGQKVEFLVSFYNNEISEKSEIFDDQFSVERPDGSNFTLKIRSTKLEDSAMYFCASSATTANTEAFFGQGTRLTVV.

This clonotype was seen a handful of times. The chain is built from TRBV5-1 and TRBJ1-5; possible D gene TRBD1, 6 bases. The CDR3 sequence is 14 residues long. Trimming took 5 bases from V and 6 from J, leaving 15 bases between them. CDR1 is SGHRS and CDR2 is YFSETQ in the germline V gene. The CDR3 reads CASRLQGMGQPQHF. The DNA for the CDR3 is TGCGCCAGCAGGCTACAGGGAATGGGTCAGCCCCAGCATTTT.